This is a list of T cell receptor beta chains from one sample in a study of cytomegalovirus exposure and HLA in healthy donors. Assay used: immunoSEQ multiplex PCR; TCRdb lists only in-frame clones, some missing. Counted here are around 100,000 clones, 60% to 75% occurring once; the ten biggest clones make up about 9.4%. Sequenced sample: PBMCs. The origin of the receptors is a man aged 45-60 years in good health and CMV-seronegative. Both conserved end residues are part of each CDR3. Fields, in order: J gene, clone size, D gene, V gene, CDR3 protein, CDR3 DNA. D genes are given only for firm matches. The listing skips clone size in some rows; elsewhere it reads once, few, many or a size class.

TRBJ2-2,-,-,TRBV5-1,CASNGYGELFF,TGCGCCAGCAACGGTTACGGGGAGCTGTTTTTT
TRBJ2-1,-,-,TRBV18,CASTQRASENEQFF,TGTGCCAGCACTCAGCGGGCAAGCGAGAATGAGCAGTTCTTC
TRBJ2-7,-,-,TRBV15,CATSRARSSYEQYF,TGTGCCACCAGCAGAGCGAGGAGCTCCTACGAGCAGTACTTC
TRBJ2-3,-,-,TRBV19,CASRGLRGTDTQYF,TGTGCCAGTAGGGGACTCCGGGGCACAGATACGCAGTATTTT
TRBJ2-1,-,TRBD1,TRBV28,CASSLVSQGAREQFF,TGTGCCAGCAGTTTAGTCTCACAGGGGGCGAGAGAGCAGTTCTTC
TRBJ2-7,few,-,TRBV28,CASMPEGFGPYEQYF,TGTGCCAGCATGCCAGAGGGCTTTGGCCCCTACGAGCAGTACTTC
TRBJ1-1,-,TRBD1,TRBV5-6,CASSLEGTARVNTEAFF,TGTGCCAGCAGCTTGGAAGGGACAGCCAGGGTGAACACTGAAGCTTTCTTT
TRBJ2-1,-,TRBD1,TRBV9,CASSVPGTGGEQFF,TGTGCCAGCAGCGTTCCCGGGACAGGGGGTGAGCAGTTCTTC
TRBJ1-5,-,-,TRBV6-1,CASSPGALGNQPQHF,TGTGCCAGCAGTCCAGGGGCCCTGGGCAATCAGCCCCAGCATTTT
TRBJ1-6,-,-,TRBV2,CASTGNSASPLHF,TGTGCCAGCACCGGGAACAGCGCGTCACCCCTCCACTTT
TRBJ1-5,few,TRBD1,TRBV30,CAWIGQGIQPQHF,TGTGCCTGGATAGGACAGGGGATACAGCCCCAGCATTTT
TRBJ2-2,-,-,TRBV5-1,CASSLFKRTENTGELFF,TGCGCCAGCAGCTTGTTTAAACGTACTGAGAACACCGGGGAGCTGTTTTTT
TRBJ2-7,-,-,TRBV5-4,CASSLDTTYEQYF,TGTGCCAGCAGCTTGGATACTACCTACGAGCAGTACTTC
TRBJ1-6,-,-,TRBV29-1,CSGRETANSPLHF,TGCAGCGGGCGGGAAACCGCTAATTCACCCCTCCACTTT
TRBJ2-1,-,TRBD1,TRBV28,CASSSPGQGPYNEQFF,TGTGCCAGCAGTTCTCCGGGACAGGGGCCCTACAATGAGCAGTTCTTC
TRBJ2-6,-,-,TRBV19,CASSPQGSGANVLTF,TGTGCCAGTAGTCCTCAGGGCTCTGGGGCCAACGTCCTGACTTTC
TRBJ2-2,-,TRBD2,TRBV5-1,CASSSGTRDGELFF,TGCGCCAGCAGCTCCGGGACTAGGGACGGGGAGCTGTTTTTT
TRBJ2-7,-,TRBD2,TRBV27,CASRGGLAGGEQYF,TGTGCCAGCAGGGGGGGACTAGCGGGAGGCGAGCAGTACTTC
TRBJ1-1,-,-,TRBV11-2,CASSLPRQNTEAFF,TGTGCCAGCAGCTTACCGCGACAGAACACTGAAGCTTTCTTT
TRBJ1-3,few,-,TRBV6-5,CASSYWGPGNTIYF,TGTGCCAGCAGTTACTGGGGGCCGGGAAACACCATATATTTT
TRBJ2-3,-,-,TRBV5-1,CASSLMGHTDTQYF,TGCGCCAGCAGCTTGATGGGGCACACAGATACGCAGTATTTT
TRBJ2-3,-,TRBD2,TRBV6-6,CASSPQREGLDTQYF,TGTGCCAGCAGTCCCCAGCGGGAGGGTCTGGATACGCAGTATTTT
TRBJ2-5,-,TRBD2,TRBV5-1,CASSPGGRETQYF,TGCGCCAGCAGCCCGGGGGGGAGGGAGACCCAGTACTTC
TRBJ2-5,-,TRBD2,TRBV5-4,CASRPLGGTSGGETQYF,TGTGCCAGCAGGCCTCTGGGGGGGACTAGCGGGGGAGAGACCCAGTACTTC
TRBJ2-7,few,-,TRBV6-5,CASYSSSKREQYF,TGTGCCAGCTACTCCTCGTCGAAGCGCGAGCAGTACTTC
TRBJ1-6,-,-,TRBV11-2,CASSPSAGITNSPLHF,TGTGCCAGCAGCCCATCCGCGGGAATTACTAATTCACCCCTCCACTTT
TRBJ1-3,-,TRBD1,TRBV30,CAWSPLTGGLGSGNTIYF,TGTGCCTGGAGTCCGCTGACAGGGGGCTTGGGCTCTGGAAACACCATATATTTT
TRBJ1-1,-,-,TRBV29-1,CSVSLGGETEAFF,TGCAGCGTCTCCTTGGGGGGAGAGACTGAAGCTTTCTTT
TRBJ2-3,-,TRBD2,TRBV2,CASRTSGTDTQYF,TGTGCCAGCAGGACTAGCGGGACAGATACGCAGTATTTT
TRBJ1-6,-,TRBD1,TRBV30,CAWSATGGPLHF,TGTGCCTGGAGTGCGACAGGGGGCCCCCTCCACTTT
TRBJ1-5,-,TRBD1,TRBV30,CAWRGQNINQPQHF,TGTGCCTGGAGGGGACAGAACATCAATCAGCCCCAGCATTTT
TRBJ1-4,few,-,TRBV7-9,CASSSSGMNEKLFF,TGTGCCAGCAGCTCATCCGGGATGAATGAAAAACTGTTTTTT
TRBJ1-5,-,TRBD1,TRBV30,CAPFRDSRNQPQHF,TGTGCCCCTTTTCGGGACAGCCGGAATCAGCCCCAGCATTTT
TRBJ1-4,-,TRBD1,TRBV4-1,CASSHILQGGDEKLFF,TGCGCCAGCAGCCATATCCTACAGGGGGGAGATGAAAAACTGTTTTTT
TRBJ2-2,few,-,TRBV7-9,CASNRAGARELFF,TGTGCCAGCAACAGGGCGGGGGCCCGGGAGCTGTTTTTT
TRBJ1-2,-,TRBD1,TRBV5-1,CASSLTTGTGGAHGYTF,TGCGCCAGCAGCTTAACTACCGGGACAGGGGGCGCGCATGGCTACACCTTC
TRBJ2-3,once,-,TRBV19,CASSPRTGTDTQYF,TGTGCCAGTAGTCCCCGGACAGGCACAGATACGCAGTATTTT
TRBJ1-6,-,-,TRBV27,CASSLLQGVYSPLHF,TGTGCCAGCAGTTTATTACAGGGTGTTTACTCACCCCTCCACTTT
TRBJ1-3,-,-,TRBV15,CATTQGSHALSGNTIYF,TGTGCCACCACTCAGGGCTCCCACGCCCTCTCTGGAAACACCATATATTTT
TRBJ2-7,-,-,TRBV29-1,CSVIALTSEQYF,TGCAGCGTCATAGCCCTGACTAGCGAGCAGTACTTC
TRBJ1-6,-,-,TRBV4-1,CASSPGEGNSPLHF,TGCGCCAGCAGCCCGGGGGAGGGTAATTCACCCCTCCACTTT
TRBJ2-3,few,TRBD1,TRBV5-1,CASSLEGQGATDTQYF,TGCGCCAGCAGCTTGGAGGGACAGGGGGCGACAGATACGCAGTATTTT
TRBJ2-7,few,-,TRBV30,CAWSEGSREGEQYF,TGTGCCTGGAGTGAAGGATCGCGGGAAGGCGAGCAGTACTTC
TRBJ1-6,-,-,TRBV2,CASNTGQSNSPLHF,TGTGCCAGCAATACTGGACAGAGTAATTCACCCCTCCACTTT
TRBJ2-3,-,-,TRBV28,CASSPYAGTELNTQYF,TGTGCCAGCAGTCCCTACGCGGGGACGGAGCTTAATACGCAGTATTTT
TRBJ2-1,few,-,TRBV30,CAGRAPSYNEQFF,TGTGCCGGTAGAGCGCCCTCCTACAATGAGCAGTTCTTC
TRBJ2-3,-,-,TRBV2,CASSEVSGTDTQYF,TGTGCCAGCAGTGAAGTATCCGGCACAGATACGCAGTATTTT
TRBJ1-1,-,-,TRBV9,CASSPGTKRDTEAFF,TGTGCCAGCAGCCCCGGGACAAAGAGGGACACTGAAGCTTTCTTT
TRBJ1-4,-,-,TRBV5-4,CASSLAGSEKLFF,TGTGCCAGCAGCCTCGCCGGGAGTGAAAAACTGTTTTTT
TRBJ1-5,-,TRBD1,TRBV30,CAWNEQGPYQPQHF,TGTGCCTGGAATGAACAGGGGCCCTATCAGCCCCAGCATTTT
TRBJ1-5,-,TRBD1,TRBV2,CASSEYGTGQQPQHF,TGTGCCAGCAGTGAATATGGGACAGGACAGCAGCCCCAGCATTTT
TRBJ2-7,-,-,TRBV27,CASSFMATYEQYF,TGTGCCAGCAGTTTTATGGCCACCTACGAGCAGTACTTC
TRBJ1-1,many,TRBD1,TRBV7-9,CASSLLQGAAFF,TGTGCCAGCAGCTTACTTCAGGGGGCTGCTTTCTTT
TRBJ2-7,-,-,TRBV13,CASSTGRYEQYF,TGTGCCAGCTCTACGGGAAGGTACGAGCAGTACTTC
TRBJ2-7,-,TRBD1,TRBV5-1,CASSFRQGMGEQYF,TGCGCCAGCAGCTTCCGACAGGGAATGGGCGAGCAGTACTTC
TRBJ2-7,-,-,TRBV18,CASSPAMGQGEQYF,TGTGCCAGCTCTCCCGCAATGGGACAAGGCGAGCAGTACTTC
TRBJ2-7,-,-,TRBV4-2,CASSQEAGTHYEQYF,TGTGCCAGCAGCCAAGAGGCGGGTACCCACTACGAGCAGTACTTC